This note documents a single T cell receptor (beta chain) sequence. Its antigen is currently unknown. This sample was taken from a study of metastatic and nonmetastatic thyroid tumors. Study background: Malignant thyroid and benign thyroid patients provided blood and tumor or nodule tissue whose repertoires were compared. General study findings and limits: According to reports, the diversity of TCR beta was significantly higher in malignant thyroid tumors than in benign nodules, and this held in both blood and tumor samples.

V gave up 0 bases and J gave up 5 bases; unmatched junction bases: 6. The CDR3 is made up of 16 amino acids. Per the germline V gene, CDR1 is SGHTA and CDR2 is FQGNSA. Authors' methods: For papillary thyroid cancer, a distant-metastasis classifier was constructed from CDR3 differences observed across clinicopathological groups. TCRdb reprocessed the PCR reads using MiXCR. The V and J calls and clone size are TCRdb's, not the authors'. Of about 21,000 clones listed, roughly 25% were seen once; the top ten hold about 10%. Ahead of thyroid surgery, no patient had received treatment of any kind. Sequencing was carried out using tumor tissue. This clonotype was obtained from a female donor with papillary thyroid cancer or a benign thyroid nodule (not recorded which). Some clones in this sample may be carry-over from other donors' samples. V gene TRBV7-2 combines with J gene TRBJ1-4; 7 bases match TRBD1. The chain's CDR3 is CASSLARDRLNEKLFF. CDR3 coding DNA: TGTGCCAGCAGCTTAGCTCGGGACAGACTAAATGAAAAACTGTTTTTT.